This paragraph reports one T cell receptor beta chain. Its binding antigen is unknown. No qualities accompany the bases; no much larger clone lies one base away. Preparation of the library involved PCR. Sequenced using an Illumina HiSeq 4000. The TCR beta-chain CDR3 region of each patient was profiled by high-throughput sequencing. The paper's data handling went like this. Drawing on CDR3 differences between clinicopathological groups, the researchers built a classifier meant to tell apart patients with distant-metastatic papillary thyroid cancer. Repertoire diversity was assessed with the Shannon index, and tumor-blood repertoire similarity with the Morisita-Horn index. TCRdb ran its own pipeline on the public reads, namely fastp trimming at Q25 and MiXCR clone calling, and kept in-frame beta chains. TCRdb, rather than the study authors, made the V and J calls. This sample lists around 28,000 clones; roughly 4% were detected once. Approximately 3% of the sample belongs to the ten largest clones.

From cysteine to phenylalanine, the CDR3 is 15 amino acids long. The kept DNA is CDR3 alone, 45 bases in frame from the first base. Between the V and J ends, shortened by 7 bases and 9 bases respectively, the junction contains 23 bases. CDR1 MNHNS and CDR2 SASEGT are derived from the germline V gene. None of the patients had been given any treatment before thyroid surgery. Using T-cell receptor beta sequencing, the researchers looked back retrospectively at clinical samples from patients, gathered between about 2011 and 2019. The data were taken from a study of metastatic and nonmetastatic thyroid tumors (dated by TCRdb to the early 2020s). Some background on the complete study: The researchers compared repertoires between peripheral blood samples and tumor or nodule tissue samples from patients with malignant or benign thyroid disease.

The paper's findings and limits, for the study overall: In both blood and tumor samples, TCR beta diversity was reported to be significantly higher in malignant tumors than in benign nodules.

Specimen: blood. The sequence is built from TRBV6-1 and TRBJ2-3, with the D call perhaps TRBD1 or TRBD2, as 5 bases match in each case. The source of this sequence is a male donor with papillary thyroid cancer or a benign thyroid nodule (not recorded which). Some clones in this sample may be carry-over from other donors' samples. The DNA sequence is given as TGTGCCAGCACCCCACTAGTTGAGGGGCAAGAAACGCAGTATTTT. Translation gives CASTPLVEGQETQYF.